These 25 T cell receptor beta chains were all obtained from the same sample, sequenced in a study of T cell repertoires in cytomegalovirus infection. The antigens of these receptors remain unknown. From the reads, TCRdb called clonotypes with MiXCR, one entry per CDR3 protein. The repertoire includes 700,000 to 850,000 distinct CDR3 sequences, around a third of them detected once, and around 12% sits in the top ten. Sequences were derived from cultured CD8+ T cells from PBMCs, sampled from culture after CMV antigen stimulation. The receptor set was obtained from a human donor in good health (CMV status not recorded). Some clones in this sample may be carry-over from other donors' samples.

This chain uses TRBV2 with TRBJ1-2, with 9 bases aligning to TRBD1. Germline loops: CDR1 SNHLY, CDR2 FYNNEI. The CDR3 is made up of 16 amino acids. V lost 1 base to trimming and J lost 3 bases; unmatched junction nucleotides: 6. DNA of the CDR3: TGTGCCAGCAGTGAAGATCCGACAGGGGGGTACTATGGCTACACCTTC. The encoded protein is CASSEDPTGGYYGYTF.

This clonotype has more than one count but fewer than ten. V gene TRBV4-1 combines with J gene TRBJ1-2, with 10 bases lining up with TRBD1. V trimming: 2 bases; J trimming: 2 bases; junction bases outside the gene matches: 2. Germline CDR1 is MGHRA and CDR2 is YSYEKL. The CDR3 is made up of 15 amino acids. CDR3 residues: CASSQRTGGNYGYTF. CDR3 bases: TGCGCCAGCAGCCAACGGACAGGGGGAAACTATGGCTACACCTTC.

This clonotype was observed a few times. The chain uses TRBV27 and TRBJ2-7; tentatively, D is TRBD1 (6 bases). The CDR3 length is 13 residues. With 3 bases removed from V and 6 bases from J, the gap between germline ends came to 12 bases. The germline V gene has CDR1 MNHEY and CDR2 SMNVEV (reference sequence). The DNA of the CDR3 is TGTGCCAGCAGTTTCACAGGGCAGGGCGAGCAGTACGTC. Translating gives CASSFTGQGEQYV.

The chain joins TRBV15 to TRBJ2-1; TRBD2 might be the D (7 bases). Germline CDR1 and CDR2: LNHNV and YYDKDF (reference sequence). The ends were cut back, 4 bases at V and 9 bases at J, with 13 bases in the middle. The CDR3 has 13 amino acids. In DNA, the CDR3 is TGTGCCACCAGCAAAGGGGGGGCCCCTGAGCAGTTCTTC. This codes for CATSKGGAPEQFF. Supplemented by reference TRBV15 and TRBJ2-1, the full variable domain reads DAMVIQNPRYQVTQFGKPVTLSCSQTLNHNVMYWYQQKSSQAPKLLFHYYDKDFNNEADTPDNFQSRRPNTSFCFLDIRSPGLGDTAMYLCATSKGGAPEQFFGPGTRLTVL.

The gene calls are TRBV6-2 or TRBV6-3 and TRBJ2-7; no reliable D call. Trimming pared 5 bases from V and 5 bases from J, leaving 10 bases between. The length of the CDR3 is 12 residues. The V gene's germline CDR1 is MNHEY and CDR2 SVGEGT. As DNA, the CDR3 is TGTGCCAGCAGTGGTAGACGGGACGAGCAGTACGTC. The encoded protein is CASSGRRDEQYV.

This rearrangement joins TRBV13 to TRBJ2-1; 13 nucleotides align to TRBD2. There are 17 residues in the CDR3. Germline values: CDR1 PRHDT, CDR2 FYEKMQ (reference sequence). J lost 8 bases, V lost 0 bases, and 7 bases had no gene match. The CDR3, as DNA: TGTGCCAGCAGCTTAGGCTCCACTAGCGGGGGGGTCTATGAGCAGTTCTTC. Translated: CASSLGSTSGGVYEQFF.

This clonotype appeared many times. The chain employs TRBV7-2 and TRBJ1-2; D is ambiguous. The germline V and J ends were trimmed by 0 bases and 6 bases, with 8 bases remaining between them. CDR3 size: 13 residues. Germline CDR1 SGHTA, CDR2 FQGNSA. CDR3 sequence reads: CASSLAPGDGYTF. The CDR3 DNA is TGTGCCAGCAGCTTAGCGCCTGGGGATGGCTACACCTTC.

This clonotype was seen a few times. The rearrangement uses TRBV4-3 and TRBJ1-1; possibly TRBD1 for D (5 bases). The germline gives CDR1 LGHNA, CDR2 YSLEER. The V and J ends lost 1 base and 5 bases respectively, with 8 bases between them. This CDR3 has 13 amino acids. The CDR3 DNA sequence: TGCGCCAGCAGCCAAGGGACACAAACTGAAGCTTTCTTT. Translating it yields CASSQGTQTEAFF.

This clonotype was seen a handful of times. V gene TRBV10-3 combines with J gene TRBJ2-1, with a possible D match to TRBD1 (5 bases). Germline CDR1 is ENHRY and CDR2 is SYGVKD. The CDR3 extends over 17 amino acids. V was trimmed by 0 bases and J by 5 bases, leaving 17 bases between them. The CDR3 DNA reads TGTGCCATCAGTGAGTCGATTTTCAGATCAGGGAACAATGAGCAGTTCTTC. Residues: CAISESIFRSGNNEQFF.

This chain connects TRBV5-5 to TRBJ1-1; no reliable D call. The germline CDR1 and CDR2 sequences are SGHKS and YYEKEE (reference sequence). The CDR3 runs to 15 residues. Trimming removed 5 bases at V and 0 bases at J, with 14 bases between. CDR3 amino acids: CASSFRDHLNTEAFF. DNA for the CDR3: TGTGCCAGCAGTTTTCGCGATCATTTGAACACTGAAGCTTTCTTT.

This clonotype occurred a few times. This rearrangement joins TRBV4-3 to TRBJ2-3, with D perhaps matching TRBD2 (6 bases). The CDR3 sequence is 17 residues long. The germline V gene has CDR1 LGHNA and CDR2 YSLEER. V was pared by 0 bases and J by 5 bases, with 18 bases between. The CDR3 loop reads CASSQEPGGRGGDTQYF. As DNA, the CDR3 is TGCGCCAGCAGCCAAGAACCAGGCGGTAGGGGAGGAGATACGCAGTATTTT.

This clonotype was observed a single time. This chain links TRBV15 with TRBJ1-2, with D uncertain. The CDR3 totals 17 residues. Trimming took off 3 bases at V and 4 bases at J, with 21 bases between the two ends. The germline V gene has CDR1 LNHNV and CDR2 YYDKDF (reference sequence). CDR3 sequence reads: CATSSRPGPIRLYGYTF. The CDR3 DNA reads as TGTGCCACCAGCAGTCGTCCAGGCCCAATTAGACTCTATGGCTACACCTTC.

A word on this clonotype: The CDR3 carries no conserved terminal phenylalanine or tryptophan, so it likely arises from a read error. This chain uses TRBV19 with TRBJ1-1; 7 nucleotides align to TRBD1. After removal of 5 bases from V and 4 bases from J, the junction contained 4 bases not matched to a gene. From germline, CDR1 is LNHDA and CDR2 SQIVND (reference sequence). CDR3 size: 13 residues. This chain's CDR3 is CASSHPGGTEAFS. The CDR3 coding sequence is TGTGCCAGTAGTCACCCAGGGGGCACTGAAGCTTTCTCT.

The chain carries TRBV12-3 or TRBV12-4 and TRBJ1-1; D is perhaps TRBD1 (5 bases). The CDR3 is 13 residues long. V was pared by 6 bases and J by 4 bases, with 12 bases between. The CDR3, as DNA: TGTGCCAGCAGCGGGGCTTGGGGCACTGAAGCTTTCTTT. This codes for CASSGAWGTEAFF.

With regard to this clonotype: Compared with germline, one end of the junction differs, possibly owing to a read error. The chain is built from TRBV4-1 and TRBJ1-2; TRBD1 might be the D (5 bases). Per the germline V gene, CDR1 is MGHRA and CDR2 is YSYEKL. This CDR3 has 16 amino acids. DNA for the CDR3: TGTGCCAGCAGCCCCAAGATGACCCAGGGATTCTATGGCTACACCTTC. Amino acid sequence: CASSPKMTQGFYGYTF.

In this sample, this clonotype turned up a few times. The gene calls are TRBV4-1 and TRBJ2-7; 7 positions agree with TRBD1. CDR1 and CDR2 from the germline V gene are MGHRA and YSYEKL. V dropped 3 bases and J dropped 2; count of bases not matched to a gene: 10. CDR3 length: 16 amino acids. The chain's CDR3 is CASSHPSPGGTYEQYF. CDR3 DNA sequence: TGCGCCAGCAGCCACCCAAGTCCAGGGGGAACCTACGAGCAGTACTTC.

There are a few counts of this clonotype. The chain has TRBV12-3 or TRBV12-4 and TRBJ2-1; D not resolved. The ends were cut back, 1 base at V and 3 bases at J, with 7 bases in the middle. This CDR3 spans 14 amino acids. CDR3 sequence: CASSLGHLYNEQFF. Here the CDR3 DNA reads TGTGCCAGCAGTTTAGGGCACCTCTACAATGAGCAGTTCTTC.

Ten or more counts support this clonotype. The chain links TRBV10-3 to TRBJ2-3; D not resolved. Trimming took off 8 bases at V and 2 bases at J, with 8 bases between the two ends. CDR3 size: 12 residues. Germline V CDR1 and CDR2: ENHRY, SYGVKD. The DNA for the CDR3 is TGTGCCATCCGCACGGACACAGATACGCAGTATTTT. Translated, it gives CAIRTDTDTQYF.

CDR3 bases: TGTGCCGCGGGGTCCGCGAACACCGGGGAGCTGTTTTTT. As protein: CAAGSANTGELFF. The chain links TRBV7-6 to TRBJ2-2; a weak D match, TRBD2 (6 bases). Germline loops: CDR1 SGHVS, CDR2 FNYEAQ. V was cut by 11 bases and J by 0 bases, with 10 bases left in between. CDR3 length: 13 residues.

This chain joins TRBV6-2 or TRBV6-3 and TRBJ2-1; D might be TRBD2 (7 bases). Trimming took 8 bases from V and 2 from J, leaving 16 bases between them. The CDR3 consists of 15 residues. Per the germline V gene, CDR1 is MNHEY and CDR2 is SVGEGT. The CDR3 spells CASRAGAPPYNEQFF. CDR3 nucleotide sequence: TGTGCCAGCCGGGCGGGGGCGCCCCCCTACAATGAGCAGTTCTTC.

The chain links TRBV7-8 to TRBJ2-7, with D unclear. The CDR3 totals 15 residues. Trimming stripped 1 base from V and 4 bases from J, with 14 bases between. Per the germline V gene, CDR1 is SGHVS and CDR2 is FQNEAQ. CDR3 DNA sequence: TGTGCCAGCAGCTTAGATTTTACCCCGAGATACGAGCAGTACGTC. Translating it yields CASSLDFTPRYEQYV.

This clonotype was seen repeatedly, ten times or more. This sequence joins TRBV7-2 and TRBJ2-7, with D tentatively TRBD1 (6 bases). The V and J ends lost 5 bases and 3 bases respectively, with 11 bases between them. From germline, CDR1 is SGHTA and CDR2 FQGNSA. The CDR3 totals 13 residues. The CDR3 sequence: CASSPPTGYEQYF. CDR3 in DNA: TGTGCCAGCAGCCCCCCGACAGGCTACGAGCAGTACTTC.

This clonotype turned up a few times. The CDR3: CATTSSRYEQYF. CDR3 bases: TGTGCCACCACAAGCTCTAGGTACGAGCAGTACTTC. V usage is TRBV27 and J usage is TRBJ2-7, with D uncertain. Germline V gives CDR1 MNHEY, CDR2 SMNVEV (reference sequence). The CDR3 contains 12 residues. V was trimmed by 10 bases and J by 4 bases, leaving 14 bases between them.

This clonotype appeared a few times. In nucleotides, the CDR3 is TGTGCCAGCAGTCCAGGTATTACTCAGCCCCAGCATTTT. It encodes CASSPGITQPQHF. The V call is TRBV7-6, the J call TRBJ1-5; no clear D gene. Germline V gene sequence: CDR1 SGHVS, CDR2 FNYEAQ. The CDR3 contains 13 residues. V was pared by 6 bases and J by 6 bases, with 12 bases between.

The table lists this clonotype with a few counts. The chain has TRBV14 and TRBJ1-2; no firm D call. V was trimmed by 8 bases and J by 6 bases, leaving 10 bases between them. The germline gives CDR1 SGHDN, CDR2 FVKESK. CDR3 size: 11 residues. In nucleotides, the CDR3 is TGTGCCAGCGGGATTAGAGATGGCTACACCTTC. Amino acid sequence: CASGIRDGYTF.